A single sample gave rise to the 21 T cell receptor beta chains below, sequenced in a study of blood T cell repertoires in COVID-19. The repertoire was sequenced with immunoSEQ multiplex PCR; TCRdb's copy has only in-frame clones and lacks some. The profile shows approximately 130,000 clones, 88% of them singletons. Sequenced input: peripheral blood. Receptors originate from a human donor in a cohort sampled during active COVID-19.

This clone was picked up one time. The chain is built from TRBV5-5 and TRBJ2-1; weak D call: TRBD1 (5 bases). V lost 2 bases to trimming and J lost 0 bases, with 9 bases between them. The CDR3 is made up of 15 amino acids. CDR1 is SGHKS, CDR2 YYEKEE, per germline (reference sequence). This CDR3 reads CASSFRDSSYNEQFF. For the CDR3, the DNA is TGTGCCAGCAGCTTTAGAGACAGCTCCTACAATGAGCAGTTCTTC.

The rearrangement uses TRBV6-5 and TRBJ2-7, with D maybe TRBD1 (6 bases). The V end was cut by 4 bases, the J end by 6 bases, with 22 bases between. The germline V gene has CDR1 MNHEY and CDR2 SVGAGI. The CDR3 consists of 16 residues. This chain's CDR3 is CASSSRLGQSMSEQYF. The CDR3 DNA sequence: TGTGCCAGCAGTTCCCGGTTAGGACAGTCGATGAGCGAGCAGTACTTC.

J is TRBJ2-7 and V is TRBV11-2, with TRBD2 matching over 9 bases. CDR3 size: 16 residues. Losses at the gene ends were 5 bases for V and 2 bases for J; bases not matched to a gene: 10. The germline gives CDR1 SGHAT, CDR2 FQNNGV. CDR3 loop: CASSPLQREVPYEQYF. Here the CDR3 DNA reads TGTGCCAGCAGCCCCCTCCAGCGGGAGGTTCCCTACGAGCAGTACTTC.

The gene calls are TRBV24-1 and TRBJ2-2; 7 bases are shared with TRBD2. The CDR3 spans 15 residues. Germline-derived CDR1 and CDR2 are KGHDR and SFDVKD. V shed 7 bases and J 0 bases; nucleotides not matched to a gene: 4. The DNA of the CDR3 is TGTGCCACCAGCACTAGCGTGCCGAACACCGGGGAGCTGTTTTTT. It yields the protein CATSTSVPNTGELFF.

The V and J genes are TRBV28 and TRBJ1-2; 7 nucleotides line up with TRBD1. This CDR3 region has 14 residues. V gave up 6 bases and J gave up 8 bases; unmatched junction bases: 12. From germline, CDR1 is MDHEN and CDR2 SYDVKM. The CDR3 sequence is CASRITGDRGGYTF. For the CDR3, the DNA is TGTGCCAGCAGAATAACAGGGGATAGAGGCGGCTACACCTTC.

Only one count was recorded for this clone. The CDR3 DNA follows: TGTGCCAGCAGAGCCGGGACTAGCGGGGGGACTCGGGAGCTGTTTTTT. As protein: CASRAGTSGGTRELFF. This chain connects TRBV2 to TRBJ2-2; 15 nucleotides align to TRBD2. This CDR3 has 16 amino acids. CDR1 SNHLY and CDR2 FYNNEI come from the germline V gene. Losses at the gene ends were 6 bases for V and 9 bases for J; bases not matched to a gene: 8.

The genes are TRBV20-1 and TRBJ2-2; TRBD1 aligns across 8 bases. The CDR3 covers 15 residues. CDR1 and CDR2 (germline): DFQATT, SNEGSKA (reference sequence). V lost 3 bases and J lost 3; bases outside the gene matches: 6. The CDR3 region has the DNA TGCAGTGCTAGTTCACCGGGACAGGACACCGGGGAGCTGTTTTTT. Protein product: CSASSPGQDTGELFF.

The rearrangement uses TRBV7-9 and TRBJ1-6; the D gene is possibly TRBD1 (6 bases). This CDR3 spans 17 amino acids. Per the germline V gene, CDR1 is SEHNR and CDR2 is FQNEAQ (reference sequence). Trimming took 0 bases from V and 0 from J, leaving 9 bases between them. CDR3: CASSLAQGVSYNSPLHF. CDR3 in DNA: TGTGCCAGCAGCTTAGCACAGGGCGTCTCCTATAATTCACCCCTCCACTTT.

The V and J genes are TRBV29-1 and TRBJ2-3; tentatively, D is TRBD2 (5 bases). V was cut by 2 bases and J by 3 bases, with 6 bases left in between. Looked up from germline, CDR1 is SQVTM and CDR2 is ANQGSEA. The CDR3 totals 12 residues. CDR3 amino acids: CSVERETDTQYF. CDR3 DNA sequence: TGCAGCGTTGAAAGGGAGACAGATACGCAGTATTTT.

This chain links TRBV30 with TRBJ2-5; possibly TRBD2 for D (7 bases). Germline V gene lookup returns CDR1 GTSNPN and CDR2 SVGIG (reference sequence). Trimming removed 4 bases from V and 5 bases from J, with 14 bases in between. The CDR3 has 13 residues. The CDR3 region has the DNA TGTGCCTGGAAGGATAAGGGGGGGGAGACCCAGTACTTC. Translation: CAWKDKGGETQYF.

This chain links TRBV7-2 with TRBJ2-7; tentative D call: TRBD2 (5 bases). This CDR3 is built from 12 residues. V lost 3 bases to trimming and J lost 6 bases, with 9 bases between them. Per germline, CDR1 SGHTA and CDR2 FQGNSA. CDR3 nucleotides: TGTGCCAGCAGCTTGCAGAGGGCCGAGCAGTACTTC. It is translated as CASSLQRAEQYF.

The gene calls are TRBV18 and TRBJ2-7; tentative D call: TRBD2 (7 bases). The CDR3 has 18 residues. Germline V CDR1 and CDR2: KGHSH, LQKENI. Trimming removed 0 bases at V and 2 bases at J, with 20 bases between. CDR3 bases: TGTGCCAGCTCACCACCGAAAGGGGGAGGGATCAAGACCTACGAGCAGTACTTC. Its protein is CASSPPKGGGIKTYEQYF.

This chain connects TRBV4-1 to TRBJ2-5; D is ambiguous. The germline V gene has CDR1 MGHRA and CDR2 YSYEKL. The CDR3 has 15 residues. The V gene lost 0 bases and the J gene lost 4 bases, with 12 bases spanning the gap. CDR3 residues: CASSQDPNFRETQYF. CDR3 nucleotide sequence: TGCGCCAGCAGCCAAGATCCTAACTTTCGAGAGACCCAGTACTTC.

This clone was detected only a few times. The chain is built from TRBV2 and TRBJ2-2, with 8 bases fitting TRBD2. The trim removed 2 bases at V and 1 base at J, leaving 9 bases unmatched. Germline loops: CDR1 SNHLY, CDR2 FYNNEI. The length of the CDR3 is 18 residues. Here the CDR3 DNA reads TGTGCCAGCAGTGAAAGTTTCTTAGCGGGGAGGAACACCGGGGAGCTGTTTTTT. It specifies CASSESFLAGRNTGELFF.

CDR3 region: CASSGQGSTYEQYF. The CDR3 DNA is TGCGCCAGCAGCGGACAGGGGAGCACCTACGAGCAGTACTTC. This sequence joins TRBV5-1 and TRBJ2-7; 9 bases are a match to TRBD1. The ends lost 4 bases at V and 2 bases at J; junction bases unmatched: 4. Germline V gene lookup returns CDR1 SGHRS and CDR2 YFSETQ. The CDR3 spans 14 residues.

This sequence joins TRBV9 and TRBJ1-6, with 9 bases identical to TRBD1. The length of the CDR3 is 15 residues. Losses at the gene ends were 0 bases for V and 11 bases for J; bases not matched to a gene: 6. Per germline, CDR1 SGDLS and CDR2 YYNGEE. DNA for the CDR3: TGTGCCAGCAGCGTAGCTGGACAGGGGCGGGCACCCCTCCACTTT. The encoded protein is CASSVAGQGRAPLHF.

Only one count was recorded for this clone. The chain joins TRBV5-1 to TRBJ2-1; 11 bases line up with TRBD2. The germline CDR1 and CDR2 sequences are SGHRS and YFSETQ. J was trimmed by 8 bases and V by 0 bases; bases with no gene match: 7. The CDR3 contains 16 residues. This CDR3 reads CASSLGVAGGLYEQFF. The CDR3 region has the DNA TGCGCCAGCAGCTTGGGAGTAGCGGGGGGGCTTTATGAGCAGTTCTTC.

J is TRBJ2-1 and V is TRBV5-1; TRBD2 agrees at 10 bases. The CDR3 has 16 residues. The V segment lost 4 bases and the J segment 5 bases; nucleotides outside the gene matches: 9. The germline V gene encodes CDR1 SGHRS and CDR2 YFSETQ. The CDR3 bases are TGCGCCAGCAGCCCGGGTCGGAGCGGGGGGGACAATGAGCAGTTCTTC. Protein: CASSPGRSGGDNEQFF. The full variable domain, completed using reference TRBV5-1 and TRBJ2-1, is KAGVTQTPRYLIKTRGQQVTLSCSPISGHRSVSWYQQTPGQGLQFLFEYFSETQRNKGNFPGRFSGRQFSNSRSEMNVSTLELGDSALYLCASSPGRSGGDNEQFFGPGTRLTVL.

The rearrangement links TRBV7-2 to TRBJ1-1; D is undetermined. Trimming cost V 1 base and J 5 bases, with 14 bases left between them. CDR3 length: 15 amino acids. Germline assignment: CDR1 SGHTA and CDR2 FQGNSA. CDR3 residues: CASSLEKKSGTEAFF. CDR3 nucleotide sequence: TGTGCCAGCAGCTTAGAGAAAAAATCGGGAACTGAAGCTTTCTTT.

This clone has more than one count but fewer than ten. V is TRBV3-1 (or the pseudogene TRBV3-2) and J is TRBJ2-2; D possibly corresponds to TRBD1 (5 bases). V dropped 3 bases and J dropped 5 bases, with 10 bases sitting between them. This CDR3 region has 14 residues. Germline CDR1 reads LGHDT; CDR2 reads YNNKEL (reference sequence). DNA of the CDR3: TGTGCCAGCAGCCAGGGGCGCCGGACCGGGGAGCTGTTTTTT. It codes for CASSQGRRTGELFF.

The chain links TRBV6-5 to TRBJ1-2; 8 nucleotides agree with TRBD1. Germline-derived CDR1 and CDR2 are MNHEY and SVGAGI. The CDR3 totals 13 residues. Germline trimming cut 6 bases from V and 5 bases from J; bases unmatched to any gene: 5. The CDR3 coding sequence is TGTGCCAGCAGCTACCAGGGGGCGTATGGCTACACCTTC. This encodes CASSYQGAYGYTF.